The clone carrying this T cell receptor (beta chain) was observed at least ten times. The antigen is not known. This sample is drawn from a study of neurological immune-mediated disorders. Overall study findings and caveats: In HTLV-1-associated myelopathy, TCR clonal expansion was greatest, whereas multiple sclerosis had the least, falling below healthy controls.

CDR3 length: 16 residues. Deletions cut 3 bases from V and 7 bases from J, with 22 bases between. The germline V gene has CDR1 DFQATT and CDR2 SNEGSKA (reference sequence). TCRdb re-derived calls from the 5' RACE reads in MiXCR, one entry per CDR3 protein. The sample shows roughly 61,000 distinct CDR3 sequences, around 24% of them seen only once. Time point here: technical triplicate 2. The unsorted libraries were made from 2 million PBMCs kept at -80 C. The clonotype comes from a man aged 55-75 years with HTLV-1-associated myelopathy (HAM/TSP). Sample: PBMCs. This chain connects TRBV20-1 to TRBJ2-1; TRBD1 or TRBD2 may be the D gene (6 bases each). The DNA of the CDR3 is TGCAGTGCTAGGGAGGGGGGAAGTACCACGGGGAATGAGCAGTTCTTC. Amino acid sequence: CSAREGGSTTGNEQFF.